The source of this T cell receptor beta chain is a study of OX40 agonist ivuxolimab in advanced cancers. Assay used: immunoSEQ multiplex PCR; TCRdb lists only in-frame clones, some missing. The repertoire holds over 70,000 clones, under 95% seen once, with around 0.35% in the top ten. CDR3 size: 14 residues. V shed 7 bases, J shed 3 bases, and the junction held 8 bases outside the gene matches. Germline values: CDR1 LGHNA, CDR2 YNFKEQ. The sample in question was CD4+ or CD8+ T cells sorted from blood, obtained in a trial of the OX40 agonist ivuxolimab. V usage is TRBV4-2 and J usage is TRBJ2-7; 8 positions match TRBD2. This TCR was sampled from an adult with an advanced solid tumor such as melanoma, head and neck, liver or kidney cancer. Written as DNA, the CDR3 is TGTGCCAGCAAGCCGGCTAGCGGGTACTACGAGCAGTACTTC. Translating it yields CASKPASGYYEQYF.